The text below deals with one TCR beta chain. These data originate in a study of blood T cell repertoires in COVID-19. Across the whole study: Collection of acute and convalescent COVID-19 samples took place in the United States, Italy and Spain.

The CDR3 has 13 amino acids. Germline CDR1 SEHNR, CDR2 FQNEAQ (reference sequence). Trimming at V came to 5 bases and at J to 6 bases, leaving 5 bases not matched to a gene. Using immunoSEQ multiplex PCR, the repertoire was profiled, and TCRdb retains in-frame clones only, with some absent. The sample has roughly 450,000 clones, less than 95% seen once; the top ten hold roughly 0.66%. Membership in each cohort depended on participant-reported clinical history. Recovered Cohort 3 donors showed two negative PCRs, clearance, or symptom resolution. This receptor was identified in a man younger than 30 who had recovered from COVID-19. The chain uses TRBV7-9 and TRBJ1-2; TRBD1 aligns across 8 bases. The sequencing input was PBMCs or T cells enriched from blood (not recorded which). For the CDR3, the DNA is TGTGCCAGCAGCCAGCAGGGACAGGATGGCTACACCTTC. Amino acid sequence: CASSQQGQDGYTF.